The clone carrying this T cell receptor beta chain came up many times. The antigen remains undetermined. Together with a sample-barcoded 5' primer, a J-beta primer mix was included in a second PCR lasting roughly 6 to 12 cycles. TCRdb ran MiXCR on the 5' RACE reads and lists one entry per CDR3 protein. The sample lists 850,000 to 950,000 distinct CDR3 sequences, about 28% occurring once. This record comes from a study of blood T cells in healthy people across ages. Findings and caveats of the study: Age showed a roughly linear inverse relationship with TCR beta diversity per million T cells. The long-lived group displayed more naive CD4+ cells, plus higher diversity, than the aged donors did.

V lost 4 bases and J lost 4, with 9 bases in between. This CDR3 contains 13 residues. Per the germline V gene, CDR1 is SGHTA and CDR2 is FQGNSA. Input material: blood. The chain has TRBV7-2 and TRBJ2-3; perhaps TRBD1 as D (5 bases). The TCR was taken from a woman over 75 in good health. The CDR3 is CASSSRVADTQYF. In DNA form, the CDR3 reads TGTGCCAGCAGCTCCAGGGTCGCAGATACGCAGTATTTT.